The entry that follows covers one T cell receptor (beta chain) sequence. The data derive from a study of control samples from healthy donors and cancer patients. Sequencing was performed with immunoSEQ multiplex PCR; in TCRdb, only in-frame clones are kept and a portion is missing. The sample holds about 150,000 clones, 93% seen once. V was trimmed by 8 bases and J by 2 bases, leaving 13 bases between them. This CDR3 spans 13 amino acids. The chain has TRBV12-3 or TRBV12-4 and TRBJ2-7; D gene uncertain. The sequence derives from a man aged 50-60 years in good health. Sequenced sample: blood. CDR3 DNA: TGTGCCAGCTCCCCGGGCGGAACCTACGAGCAGTACTTC. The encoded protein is CASSPGGTYEQYF.